A selection of T cell receptor beta chains follows, all from one sample in a study of Ad26.COV2.S vaccination and SARS-CoV-2 variants. The assay was immunoSEQ multiplex PCR, and TCRdb's table has in-frame clones only and misses some. The top ten clones hold 12% of a sample with hundreds of thousands of clones, around nine tenths of them seen once. The sequencing here drew on peripheral blood, taken in a trial of Ad26.COV2.S vaccine versus placebo. The receptors derive from a person between 18 and 59 years old who received the Ad26.COV2.S COVID-19 vaccine or a placebo. CDR3s include the opening cysteine and the closing phenylalanine or tryptophan. Clone size is given for some rows only: seen once, a few or many times, or a class if the clone is expanded.

V | size | CDR3
TRBV5-6 | - | CASSSYDGRYEQYF
TRBV5-1 | - | CASSPTLYNSPLHF
TRBV14 | - | CASSQQTSPRETQYF
TRBV27 | - | CASSLRPPGQLITGELFF
TRBV29-1 | - | CSVEGSSEKLFF
TRBV9 | - | CASSAPGHKYEQYF
TRBV23-1 | - | CASSQSQLAEGSSYNEQFF
TRBV2 | - | CASKQSWSNEKLFF
TRBV10-3 | - | CAIRRTGGTDTQYF
TRBV6-5 | - | CASSYGNNGEQFF
TRBV11-2 | - | CASSLQRREVDTQYF
TRBV5-1 | - | CASSGSFAGGPREQFF
TRBV28 | - | CASSSDRGGEQFF
TRBV5-8 | - | CASGKDRGRSYEQYF
TRBV7-3 | - | CASSTQGVTDTQYF
TRBV6-6 | - | CASSHRDSPLHF
TRBV29-1 | many | CSVDSGNEKLFF
TRBV5-8 | - | CASSLVPGQGTNTEAFF
TRBV7-2 | - | CASSPYSSGYVNEQFF
TRBV28 | once | CASSPENIQYF
TRBV18 | - | CASSPVWTSGYEQYF
TRBV6-5 | - | CASSSGTGEENQPQHF
TRBV3-1/TRBV3-2 | - | CASSQPASGRVHEQYF
TRBV18 | - | CASSPFTINEKLFF
TRBV18 | - | CASSPVEYEQYF
TRBV5-5 | - | CASSLWGGTVFYGYTF
TRBV7-2 | - | CASSSYSQATYGYTF
TRBV29-1 | once | CSVDGLAGGADTQYF
TRBV7-9 | - | CASSFIDEQFF
TRBV6-2/TRBV6-3 | - | CASSYSAPSSYEQYF
TRBV19 | - | CASSIVPESEAFF
TRBV5-4 | - | CASSLKREAHEQFF
TRBV19 | - | CASSSKTAVGFSNQPQHF
TRBV6-5 | - | CASSYSSPYEQYF
TRBV5-5 | - | CASSELAGPNEQFF
TRBV19 | - | CASSSRTSRGGYTF
TRBV6-2/TRBV6-3 | once | CASSYGQGAQGEQYF
TRBV19 | - | CASSIGGTYNEQFF
TRBV5-1 | - | CASSLRAPSTGELFF
TRBV6-5 | - | CASRRGNTYEQYF
TRBV14 | - | CASSPPGTSYNEQFF
TRBV9 | - | CASSVDLATDTQYF
TRBV28 | - | CASSSRFGGGTGELFF
TRBV15 | once | CATSRPSYEQYF
TRBV25-1 | - | CASSEYKSRTLFF
TRBV18 | - | CASSPEGLNEQFF
TRBV3-1/TRBV3-2 | - | CASSQVVLAKTTRPLFTDTQYF
TRBV30 | - | CAWSVSGYNQPQHF
TRBV12-5 | - | CASGFSDGSNQPQHF
TRBV27 | - | CASSPGPAGVNEQFF
TRBV7-2 | - | CASSLDSRDFLGIQYF
TRBV6-1 | - | CASSPPGVLSPLHF
TRBV7-9 | - | CASSTQLEREGRNEQFF
TRBV6-5 | - | CASSYNGPQETQYF
TRBV27 | - | CASSFNRLAGDVETQYF